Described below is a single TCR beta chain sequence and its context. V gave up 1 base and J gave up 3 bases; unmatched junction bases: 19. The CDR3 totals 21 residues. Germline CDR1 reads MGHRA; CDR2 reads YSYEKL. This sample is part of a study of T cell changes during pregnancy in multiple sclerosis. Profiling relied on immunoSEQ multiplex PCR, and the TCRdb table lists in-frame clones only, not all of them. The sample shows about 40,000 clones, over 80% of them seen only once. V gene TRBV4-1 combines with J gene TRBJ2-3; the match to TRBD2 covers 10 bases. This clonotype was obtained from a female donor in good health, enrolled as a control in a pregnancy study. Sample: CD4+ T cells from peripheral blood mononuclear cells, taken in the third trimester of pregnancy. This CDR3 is CASSQVGSQGGLAGATDTQYF. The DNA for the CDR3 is TGCGCCAGCAGCCAAGTCGGGTCCCAGGGAGGGCTAGCGGGAGCTACAGATACGCAGTATTTT.